Following are 13 T cell receptor beta chains from one sample sequenced in a study of control samples from healthy donors and cancer patients. The repertoire was sequenced with immunoSEQ multiplex PCR; TCRdb's copy has only in-frame clones and lacks some. The top ten clones hold 1.8% of a sample with about 190,000 clones, 91% of them seen once. The sequencing input was blood. These receptors came from a young man in good health.

This chain connects TRBV9 to TRBJ1-3, with a possible D match to TRBD1 (5 bases). This CDR3 contains 14 residues. V lost 0 bases and J 8 bases, leaving 12 bases between the germline ends. CDR1 and CDR2 (germline): SGDLS, YYNGEE. This CDR3 is CASSVGTGGDTIYF. CDR3 coding DNA: TGTGCCAGCAGCGTAGGGACTGGGGGTGACACCATATATTTT. Drawing the rest from reference TRBV9 and TRBJ1-3, the complete variable domain is DSGVTQTPKHLITATGQRVTLRCSPRSGDLSVYWYQQSLDQGLQFLIQYYNGEERAKGNILERFSAQQFPDLHSELNLSSLELGDSALYFCASSVGTGGDTIYFGEGSWLTVV.

Concerning this clone itself: In the same sample, other DNA sequences code for this CDR3. V usage is TRBV4-1 and J usage is TRBJ1-6, with D possibly TRBD1 on 5 matching bases. The CDR3 consists of 16 residues. The V gene's germline CDR1 is MGHRA and CDR2 YSYEKL. V dropped 0 bases and J dropped 9 bases, with 15 bases sitting between them. This chain's CDR3 is CASSQDYRRGGSPLHF. CDR3 sequence (DNA): TGCGCCAGCAGCCAAGATTACCGAAGGGGAGGTTCACCCCTCCACTTT.

Here the CDR3 DNA reads TGTGCCAGCTCACCGCGAGGGATAAAGAACACTGAAGCTTTCTTT. This codes for CASSPRGIKNTEAFF. V gene TRBV18 combines with J gene TRBJ1-1; the D is unclear. The germline gives CDR1 KGHSH, CDR2 LQKENI. The CDR3 runs 15 residues. The ends were cut back, 3 bases at V and 1 base at J, with 12 bases in the middle.

The gene calls are TRBV4-1 and TRBJ2-7; the D gene is possibly TRBD1 (6 bases). Per germline, CDR1 MGHRA and CDR2 YSYEKL. V shed 4 bases and J shed 0 bases, with 13 bases lying between them. The CDR3 has 15 amino acids. CDR3 protein: CASSLYTGSSYEQYF. CDR3 coding DNA: TGCGCCAGCAGCCTTTATACAGGGAGCTCCTACGAGCAGTACTTC.

CDR3: CASSRLAGGTDTQYF. The CDR3 nucleotides read TGTGCCAGCAGCCGACTAGCGGGGGGGACAGATACGCAGTATTTT. This chain joins TRBV11-2 and TRBJ2-3; TRBD2 aligns across 14 bases. Germline V lookup: CDR1 SGHAT, CDR2 FQNNGV. The CDR3 consists of 15 residues. V lost 5 bases, J lost 3 bases, and 1 base stayed unmatched.

The rearrangement links TRBV6-1 to TRBJ1-5; possible D gene TRBD1, 5 bases. Germline V gives CDR1 MNHNS, CDR2 SASEGT. Trimming cost V 2 bases and J 5 bases, with 10 bases left between them. The CDR3 is 14 amino acids. CDR3 in DNA: TGTGCCAGCAGTGAACACAGGATGGATCAGCCCCAGCATTTT. Its protein is CASSEHRMDQPQHF.

This clone was detected only a few times. The rearrangement joins TRBV5-4 to TRBJ1-2, with D tentatively TRBD1 (5 bases). The CDR3 loop spans 16 amino acids. Germline V gene data show CDR1 as SGHNT and CDR2 as YYREEE (reference sequence). V lost 2 bases to trimming and J lost 2 bases, with 16 bases between them. CDR3 nucleotides: TGTGCCAGCAGCTTAACCGGGACCGAGAGCAACTATGGCTACACCTTC. Protein: CASSLTGTESNYGYTF.

The rearrangement uses TRBV30 and TRBJ1-2; tentatively, D is TRBD1 (5 bases). Germline loops: CDR1 GTSNPN, CDR2 SVGIG (reference sequence). Trimming cost V 1 base and J 8 bases, with 11 bases left between them. The CDR3 extends over 12 amino acids. The CDR3 sequence is CAWSATVGGYTF. The CDR3 DNA sequence: TGTGCCTGGAGTGCGACAGTAGGAGGCTACACCTTC.

The genes are TRBV5-1 and TRBJ1-2; 9 positions agree with TRBD1. V dropped 3 bases and J dropped 5; count of bases not matched to a gene: 5. Germline lookup yields CDR1 SGHRS and CDR2 YFSETQ. CDR3 size: 14 residues. This chain's CDR3 is CASSSDRGGYGYTF. CDR3 nucleotides: TGCGCCAGCAGCTCGGACAGGGGTGGGTATGGCTACACCTTC.

This clone was counted once. J is TRBJ2-7 and V is TRBV5-4; weak D call: TRBD2 (6 bases). Per germline, CDR1 SGHNT and CDR2 YYREEE (reference sequence). V was cut by 3 bases and J by 0 bases, with 10 bases left in between. CDR3 size: 14 residues. The CDR3 DNA sequence: TGTGCCAGCAGCTCCGGGAGTCACTCCTACGAGCAGTACTTC. Protein sequence: CASSSGSHSYEQYF.

The rearrangement joins TRBV3-1 (or the pseudogene TRBV3-2) to TRBJ1-1; 9 positions match TRBD1. After removal of 4 bases from V and 1 base from J, the junction contained 4 bases not matched to a gene. CDR3 length: 15 amino acids. Germline V gene lookup returns CDR1 LGHDT and CDR2 YNNKEL (reference sequence). CDR3 nucleotide sequence: TGTGCCAGCAGCCGCGGGACAGGGACGAACACTGAAGCTTTCTTT. This encodes CASSRGTGTNTEAFF.

The chain carries TRBV25-1 and TRBJ1-5; a possible D gene is TRBD1 (5 bases). Germline V gene sequence: CDR1 MGHDK, CDR2 SYGVNS. The CDR3 extends over 16 amino acids. Trimming removed 6 bases from V and 2 bases from J, with 17 bases in between. The CDR3 sequence is CASSGYQGGGNQPQHF. The CDR3 DNA reads as TGTGCCAGCAGCGGCTATCAGGGAGGGGGCAATCAGCCCCAGCATTTT. Full variable domain (outside the CDR3, taken from reference TRBV25-1 and TRBJ1-5): EADIYQTPRYLVIGTGKKITLECSQTMGHDKMYWYQQDPGMELHLIHYSYGVNSTEKGDLSSESTVSRIRTEHFPLTLESARPSHTSQYLCASSGYQGGGNQPQHFGDGTRLSIL.

The chain carries TRBV30 and TRBJ2-1; tentative D call: TRBD2 (6 bases). The V end lost 2 bases, the J end lost 6 bases, and 8 bases lay between the germline ends. Germline V gives CDR1 GTSNPN, CDR2 SVGIG (reference sequence). This CDR3 is built from 12 residues. The CDR3: CAWSKGGNEQFF. In DNA, the CDR3 is TGTGCCTGGAGTAAGGGAGGCAATGAGCAGTTCTTC.